A single sample is the source of the 28 T cell receptor beta chains below, sequenced in a study of regulatory T cells in long-lasting Graves disease. Arm-PCR of CDR3 regions and iRepertoire HTBI primers were the basis on which TCR beta libraries were built. TCRdb called the multiplex PCR reads again in MiXCR, with one record for every CDR3 protein. The sample lists 350,000 to 500,000 distinct CDR3 sequences; 15% to 20% were seen once. This sample's time point: newly diagnosed GD, antithyroid drugs for less than 3 months. From RNA extracted from PBMCs, the TCR library was made. Separately, the same data were catalogued under a study of T cells in Graves' hyperthyroidism and ophthalmopathy.

The source material was peripheral blood mononuclear cells (PBMCs), sampled at new diagnosis, from a patient treated with antithyroid drugs. The receptors shown here come from a young woman with Graves disease.

Points on this clonotype: No conserved phenylalanine or tryptophan is present at the end of the CDR3, so a read error is the likely explanation. This rearrangement joins TRBV14 to TRBJ2-1; TRBD1 is a possible D gene (5 bases). The V gene's germline CDR1 is SGHDN and CDR2 FVKESK. The CDR3 runs to 17 residues. V was cut by 0 bases and J by 8 bases, with 20 bases left in between. CDR3 protein: CASSQDFLQGYLDEQFS. CDR3 bases: TGTGCCAGCAGCCAAGATTTTTTGCAGGGATATCTTGATGAGCAGTTCTCC.

J is TRBJ2-1 and V is TRBV6-1; D is perhaps TRBD2 (5 bases). V was shortened by 4 bases and J by 6 bases, with 22 bases between the two germline ends. Germline CDR1 is MNHNS and CDR2 is SASEGT. The CDR3 is 17 residues long. The CDR3 nucleotides are TGTGCCAGCAGTGGCACGGGGTCTGGATTGGGTAGCAATGAGCAGTTCTTC. Its translation: CASSGTGSGLGSNEQFF.

This clonotype was observed a few times. The V call is TRBV7-9, the J call TRBJ2-7, with 9 bases lining up with TRBD2. V lost 4 bases to trimming and J lost 4 bases; unmatched junction nucleotides: 8. Germline V gives CDR1 SEHNR, CDR2 FQNEAQ (reference sequence). The CDR3 contains 15 residues. For the CDR3, the DNA is TGTGCCAGCAGCTCGTCTAGCGGGATAGTGTACGAGCAGTACTTC. Amino acids: CASSSSSGIVYEQYF. Variable domain in full (rest from reference TRBV7-9 and TRBJ2-7): DTGVSQNPRHKITKRGQNVTFRCDPISEHNRLYWYRQTLGQGPEFLTYFQNEAQLEKSRLLSDRFSAERPKGSFSTLEIQRTEQGDSAMYLCASSSSSGIVYEQYFGPGTRLTVT.

This clonotype occurred many times. The rearrangement links TRBV20-1 to TRBJ2-1; D ambiguous. Germline CDR1 is DFQATT and CDR2 is SNEGSKA (reference sequence). Trimming removed 5 bases from V and 1 base from J, with 9 bases in between. CDR3 length: 13 residues. The CDR3 DNA reads TGCAGTGCTTTCCCTGGGTCCTACAATGAGCAGTTCTTC. This encodes CSAFPGSYNEQFF.

This clonotype has more than one count but fewer than ten. V and J are TRBV6-2 or TRBV6-3 and TRBJ1-1; D gene ambiguous. Trimming pared 5 bases from V and 7 bases from J, leaving 17 bases between. The length of the CDR3 is 14 residues. CDR1 is MNHEY, CDR2 SVGEGT, per germline. The CDR3 reads CASSAAYGYGEAFF. In DNA, the CDR3 is TGTGCCAGCAGTGCAGCATATGGATACGGTGAAGCTTTCTTT.

This clonotype appeared many times. The chain joins TRBV6-1 to TRBJ1-1; a possible D gene is TRBD1 (5 bases). The germline gives CDR1 MNHNS, CDR2 SASEGT. Trimming cost V 6 bases and J 0 bases, with 8 bases left between them. There are 13 residues in the CDR3. The CDR3 protein is CASRGRMNTEAFF. In nucleotides, the CDR3 is TGTGCCAGCAGGGGACGGATGAACACTGAAGCTTTCTTT.

The chain has TRBV28 and TRBJ2-2; no firm D call. This CDR3 comprises 14 residues. With 7 bases removed from V and 0 bases from J, the gap between germline ends came to 9 bases. Germline assignment: CDR1 MDHEN and CDR2 SYDVKM. The CDR3 sequence: CASNPGTNTGELFF. Written as DNA, the CDR3 is TGTGCCAGCAATCCGGGTACGAACACCGGGGAGCTGTTTTTT. The whole variable domain, filled in from reference TRBV28 and TRBJ2-2, reads DVKVTQSSRYLVKRTGEKVFLECVQDMDHENMFWYRQDPGLGLRLIYFSYDVKMKEKGDIPEGYSVSREKKERFSLILESASTNQTSMYLCASNPGTNTGELFFGEGSRLTVL.

The rearrangement joins TRBV28 to TRBJ2-7; 7 positions match TRBD1. The CDR3 extends over 15 amino acids. Unmatched junction bases numbered 13, after V lost 5 bases and J lost 6 bases. Germline V gene sequence: CDR1 MDHEN, CDR2 SYDVKM. The CDR3 spells CASSPLDRVQVEQYF. The CDR3 DNA reads TGTGCCAGCAGTCCCTTAGACAGGGTCCAGGTCGAGCAGTACTTC.

There are many counts of this clonotype. This chain links TRBV7-9 with TRBJ1-1; D is undetermined. Trimming shortened V by 0 bases and J by 2 bases, and 10 bases separated the two germline ends. CDR1 SEHNR and CDR2 FQNEAQ come from the germline V gene (reference sequence). This CDR3 is built from 15 residues. The DNA for the CDR3 is TGTGCCAGCAGCTTAGCTGGCCGGATTAACACTGAAGCTTTCTTT. Its translation: CASSLAGRINTEAFF.

The CDR3 here is CASSLEGAGNPPLHF. DNA for the CDR3: TGTGCCAGCAGTTTAGAGGGGGCTGGAAATCCACCCCTCCACTTT. The chain recombines TRBV27 with TRBJ1-6, with 7 nucleotides matching TRBD1. The V and J ends lost 2 bases and 11 bases, in that order; junction bases with no gene match: 9. CDR1 is MNHEY and CDR2 is SMNVEV in the germline V gene (reference sequence). The CDR3 spans 15 residues.

This clonotype was found a few times. The germline gene is not matched at one end of the junction; a read error may be the cause. CDR3 nucleotides: TGTGCCAGCAGCTTAGTAGATGGAGGTGAGCGGTTCTTC. Translating gives CASSLVDGGERFF. The chain has TRBV7-6 and TRBJ2-1, with a tentative D call TRBD2 (5 bases). Germline V lookup: CDR1 SGHVS, CDR2 FNYEAQ. CDR3 length: 13 residues. Looking up the rest from reference TRBV7-6 and TRBJ2-1 gives the full variable domain: GAGVSQSPRYKVTKRGQDVALRCDPISGHVSLYWYRQALGQGPEFLTYFNYEAQQDKSGLPNDRFSAERPEGSISTLTIQRTEQRDSAMYRCASSLVDGGERFFGPGTRLTVL.

This clonotype was detected a few times. J is TRBJ2-1 and V is TRBV19; a possible D gene is TRBD2 (5 bases). V was clipped by 2 bases and J by 4 bases, with 6 bases between them. CDR3 size: 13 residues. Looked up from germline, CDR1 is LNHDA and CDR2 is SQIVND (reference sequence). The CDR3 bases are TGTGCCAGTAGTATAACGGGATACAATGAGCAGTTCTTC. Residues: CASSITGYNEQFF. Complete variable domain (other parts from reference TRBV19 and TRBJ2-1): DGGITQSPKYLFRKEGQNVTLSCEQNLNHDAMYWYRQDPGQGLRLIYYSQIVNDFQKGDIAEGYSVSREKKESFPLTVTSAQKNPTAFYLCASSITGYNEQFFGPGTRLTVL.

DNA of the CDR3: TGCGCCAGCAGCCGGATCCCGGGACTAGCGGGAAATCAGTACTTC. It yields the protein CASSRIPGLAGNQYF. The chain couples TRBV5-1 to TRBJ2-7, with 13 bases identical to TRBD2. The junction had 11 bases not matched to a gene; V was cut back by 4 bases and J by 10 bases. Germline-derived CDR1 and CDR2 are SGHRS and YFSETQ. CDR3 length: 15 amino acids.

This clonotype was seen at least ten times. The rearrangement uses TRBV2 and TRBJ2-4; D gene uncertain. Germline V lookup: CDR1 SNHLY, CDR2 FYNNEI. There are 14 residues in the CDR3. Trimming removed 4 bases from V and 6 bases from J, with 13 bases in between. CDR3 sequence: CASSVQRPTNIQYF. The CDR3 bases are TGTGCCAGCAGTGTGCAGAGGCCCACAAACATTCAGTACTTC.

J is TRBJ2-7 and V is TRBV14; D gene ambiguous. V lost 1 base and J lost 7, with 14 bases in between. This CDR3 is built from 14 residues. Looked up from germline, CDR1 is SGHDN and CDR2 is FVKESK. CDR3 nucleotide sequence: TGTGCCAGCAGCCAAGTCTTTCCAGCTGGAGAGCAGTACTTC. Protein sequence: CASSQVFPAGEQYF.

The sample holds many counts of this clonotype. The chain joins TRBV6-1 to TRBJ2-2; D call uncertain. Germline-derived CDR1 and CDR2 are MNHNS and SASEGT. V was cut by 5 bases and J by 6 bases, with 7 bases left in between. The CDR3 extends over 12 amino acids. CDR3 in DNA: TGTGCCAGCAGTACTCATCCCGGGGAGCTGTTTTTT. As protein: CASSTHPGELFF.

This clonotype was seen at least ten times. CDR3 loop: CASSQLNQPQHF. The DNA for the CDR3 is TGTGCCAGCTCCCAGCTCAATCAGCCCCAGCATTTT. V usage is TRBV6-1 and J usage is TRBJ1-5; D unresolved. The ends were cut back, 8 bases at V and 3 bases at J, with 8 bases in the middle. Germline CDR1 MNHNS, CDR2 SASEGT. The CDR3 spans 12 residues.

This clonotype is a singleton in its sample. J is TRBJ2-1 and V is TRBV13; TRBD2 matches at 14 bases. The CDR3 is made up of 15 amino acids. The V gene end was trimmed by 5 bases and the J gene end by 8 bases; junction bases not matched to a gene: 5. Germline CDR1 is PRHDT and CDR2 is FYEKMQ (reference sequence). CDR3 nucleotides: TGTGCCAGCAGCCAGACTAGCGGGAGGGGGGATGAGCAGTTCTTC. Protein product: CASSQTSGRGDEQFF.

This clonotype occurred many times. The rearrangement joins TRBV3-1 to TRBJ1-2; D perhaps matches TRBD1 (5 bases). The length of the CDR3 is 15 residues. Looked up from germline, CDR1 is LGHDT and CDR2 is YNNKEL (reference sequence). Trimming cost V 1 base and J 5 bases, with 14 bases left between them. DNA of the CDR3: TGTGCCAGCAGCCAAGTCGGCTTGGAGGGGTATGGCTACACCTTC. This gives the protein CASSQVGLEGYGYTF.

Remarks on this clonotype: This likely came from a read error, as a far larger clone is one base away. In nucleotides, the CDR3 is TGTGCCAGCAGTTTACTGGGGGGAAGTTATATTGAGCAGTACTTC. It is translated as CASSLLGGSYIEQYF. The chain couples TRBV12-3 or TRBV12-4 to TRBJ2-5; D perhaps matches TRBD2 (6 bases). This CDR3 comprises 15 residues. V lost 2 bases and J 11 bases, leaving 21 bases between the germline ends.

This clonotype was counted only a few times. The chain is built from TRBV4-1 and TRBJ2-2; D may be TRBD1 or TRBD2 (5 bases each). This CDR3 is 17 amino acids long. Trimming shortened V by 3 bases and J by 0 bases, and 14 bases separated the two germline ends. The germline CDR1 and CDR2 sequences are MGHRA and YSYEKL. CDR3 sequence: CASSQSSGAANTGELFF. CDR3 DNA sequence: TGCGCCAGCAGCCAGTCTTCCGGGGCCGCGAACACCGGGGAGCTGTTTTTT.

This clonotype was observed a few times. This may be a read error: a much more frequent sequence differs by one nucleotide. The chain carries TRBV27 and TRBJ2-5, with TRBD2 identical over 11 bases. The germline V gene has CDR1 MNHEY and CDR2 SMNVEV (reference sequence). The ends lost 4 bases at V and 9 bases at J; junction bases unmatched: 10. The CDR3 is 15 residues long. The CDR3 here is CASSYSLAGAEAQYF. The CDR3 nucleotides read TGTGCCAGCAGTTATTCACTAGCGGGAGCGGAGGCCCAGTACTTC.

Notes on this clonotype: A much larger clone differs by one base, so this may be a read error. The rearrangement uses TRBV7-8 and TRBJ2-7; the D gene is possibly TRBD2 (8 bases). CDR1 is SGHVS and CDR2 is FQNEAQ in the germline V gene. V was trimmed by 1 base and J by 7 bases, leaving 38 bases between them. The CDR3 is 22 residues long. As DNA, the CDR3 is TGTGCCAGCAGCTTAGAACAAGGACAGGAAGGTTGGGGTAGCGGGAATTACAATGAGCAGTACTTC. It specifies CASSLEQGQEGWGSGNYNEQYF.

Note on this clonotype: This sequence may be a read error, since a much larger clone differs from it by one base. This sequence joins TRBV30 and TRBJ2-1, with TRBD2 matching 10 bases. Germline loops: CDR1 GTSNPN, CDR2 SVGIG (reference sequence). The CDR3 loop spans 15 amino acids. CDR3 sequence: CAWKSSGGSYNEQLF. As DNA, the CDR3 is TGTGCCTGGAAGTCTAGCGGGGGCTCCTACAATGAGCAGCTCTTC.

Concerning this clonotype: It may be a read error: a sequence one base away is much more abundant. This chain connects TRBV7-2 to TRBJ2-1, with D maybe TRBD2 (6 bases). Germline V lookup: CDR1 SGHTA, CDR2 FQGNSA. The CDR3 totals 13 residues. Trimming removed 5 bases from V and 13 bases from J, with 18 bases in between. The DNA of the CDR3 is TGTGCCAGCAGCCCGACTAGTCAAGAGACCCAGTTCTTC. Amino acid sequence: CASSPTSQETQFF. Combining the CDR3 with reference TRBV7-2 and TRBJ2-1 gives the whole variable domain GAGVSQSPSNKVTEKGKDVELRCDPISGHTALYWYRQSLGQGLEFLIYFQGNSAPDKSGLPSDRFSAERTGGSVSTLTIQRTQQEDSAVYLCASSPTSQETQFFGPGTRLTVL.

The chain uses TRBV6-1 and TRBJ2-1; TRBD2 agrees at 13 bases. V shed 4 bases, J shed 15 bases, and the junction held 6 bases outside the gene matches. Germline CDR1 and CDR2: MNHNS and SASEGT. This CDR3 region has 13 residues. DNA of the CDR3: TGTGCCAGCAGTGGGACTAGCGGGAGTTTTTGGTTCTTC. Translated, it gives CASSGTSGSFWFF.

This clonotype was counted between two and nine times. V gene TRBV20-1 combines with J gene TRBJ1-2, with D perhaps TRBD1 (5 bases). This CDR3 is 12 amino acids long. Germline V lookup: CDR1 DFQATT, CDR2 SNEGSKA (reference sequence). V was cut by 0 bases and J by 4 bases, with 6 bases left in between. The CDR3 region is CSAREDTYGYTF. CDR3 DNA: TGCAGTGCTAGAGAGGACACCTATGGCTACACCTTC.

This clonotype has only a few counts. The gene calls are TRBV5-8 and TRBJ1-1; 7 nucleotides match TRBD1. The CDR3 has 14 amino acids. CDR1 SGHTS and CDR2 YDEGEE come from the germline V gene. Trimming at V came to 4 bases and at J to 4 bases, leaving 7 bases not matched to a gene. The CDR3 loop reads CASSPPQGGTEAFF. The CDR3 nucleotides read TGTGCCAGCAGCCCGCCCCAGGGGGGCACTGAAGCTTTCTTT.